This T cell receptor beta chain was captured by sequencing in a study of T cell changes during pregnancy in multiple sclerosis. Here immunoSEQ multiplex PCR was the method, and the copy in TCRdb shows in-frame clones only, minus some. In the table there are tens of thousands of clones, over 75% of which are singletons. The sequencing here drew on CD8+ T cells from peripheral blood mononuclear cells, taken in the second trimester of pregnancy. This TCR was sampled from a female donor with multiple sclerosis, enrolled in a pregnancy study.

CDR3 protein: CASSDIPGQGGHEQYF. The CDR3 region has the DNA TGCGCCAGCAGCGACATACCGGGACAGGGTGGCCACGAGCAGTACTTC. The chain uses TRBV4-1 and TRBJ2-7; TRBD1 matches 9 bases. Germline lookup yields CDR1 MGHRA and CDR2 YSYEKL. Germline trimming cut 5 bases from V and 5 bases from J; bases unmatched to any gene: 13. This CDR3 is built from 16 residues.